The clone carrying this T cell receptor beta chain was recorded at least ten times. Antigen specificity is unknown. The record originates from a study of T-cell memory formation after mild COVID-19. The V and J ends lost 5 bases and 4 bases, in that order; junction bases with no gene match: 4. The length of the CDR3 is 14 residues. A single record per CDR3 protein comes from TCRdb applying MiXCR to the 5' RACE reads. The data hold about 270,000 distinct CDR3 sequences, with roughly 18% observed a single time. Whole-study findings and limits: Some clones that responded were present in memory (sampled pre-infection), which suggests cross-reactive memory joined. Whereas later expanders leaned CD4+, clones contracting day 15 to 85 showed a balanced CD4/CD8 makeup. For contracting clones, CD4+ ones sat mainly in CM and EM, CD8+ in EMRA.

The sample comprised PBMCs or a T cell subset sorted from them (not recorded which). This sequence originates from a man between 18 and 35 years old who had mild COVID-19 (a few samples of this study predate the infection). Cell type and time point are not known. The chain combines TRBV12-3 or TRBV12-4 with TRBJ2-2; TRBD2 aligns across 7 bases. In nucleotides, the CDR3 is TGTGCCAGCAGTCCGGGGGGTTTCACCGGGGAGCTGTTTTTT. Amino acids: CASSPGGFTGELFF.